This TCR beta chain was captured in a study of shared clonotypes between healthy human individuals. Study overall: Each donor's CD4 naive and CD4 memory cells filled three plates apiece, CD8 naive two, and CD8 memory one.

Participating donors were healthy, HIV-negative adults free of recent acute infections or vaccinations. Trimming cost V 10 bases and J 4 bases; bases outside gene matches: 7. The CDR3 consists of 12 residues. CDR1 is MNHEY, CDR2 SMNVEV, per germline (reference sequence). Original processing methods: ImmunoSEQ junction-only sequences lacked quality scores, so their filtering differed. Sequenced by immunoSEQ multiplex PCR; TCRdb stores in-frame clones only, minus some. V, J and clone size reflect that table, while D and trimming were determined from the DNA. The table includes 1.5 million to 1.9 million clones, under 99% detected once.

This receptor was taken from a man younger than 45 in good health. J is TRBJ2-7 and V is TRBV27, with TRBD1 matching 7 bases. The source material was naive CD4+ T cells sorted from blood. Subset noted: CD45RA+ positively selected. Here the CDR3 reads CATRQGIYEQYF. Here the CDR3 DNA reads TGTGCCACTAGACAGGGTATATACGAGCAGTACTTC.